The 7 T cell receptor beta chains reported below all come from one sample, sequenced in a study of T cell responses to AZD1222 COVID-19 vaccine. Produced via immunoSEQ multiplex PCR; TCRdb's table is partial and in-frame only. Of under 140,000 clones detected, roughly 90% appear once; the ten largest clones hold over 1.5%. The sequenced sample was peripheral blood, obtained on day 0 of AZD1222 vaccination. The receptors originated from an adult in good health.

CDR3 in amino acids: CASSLRAGQETQYF. The CDR3, as DNA: TGTGCCAGCAGCTTGAGGGCAGGACAAGAGACCCAGTACTTC. This chain connects TRBV5-6 to TRBJ2-5; D is uncertain. The germline V gene has CDR1 SGHDT and CDR2 YYEEEE. Between the trimmed V and J ends, which lost 1 base and 2 bases, there was a span of 9 bases. The CDR3 runs to 14 residues.

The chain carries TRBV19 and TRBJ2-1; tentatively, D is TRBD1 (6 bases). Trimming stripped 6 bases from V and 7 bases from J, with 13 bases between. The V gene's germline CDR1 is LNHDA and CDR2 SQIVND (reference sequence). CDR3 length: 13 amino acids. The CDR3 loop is CASRRGSGNEQFF. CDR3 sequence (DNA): TGTGCCAGTAGAAGGGGGAGTGGAAATGAGCAGTTCTTC.

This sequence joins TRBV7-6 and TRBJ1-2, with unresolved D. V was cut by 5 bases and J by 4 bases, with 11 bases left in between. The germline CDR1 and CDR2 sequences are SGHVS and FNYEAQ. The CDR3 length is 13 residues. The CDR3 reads CASSAPLGYGYTF. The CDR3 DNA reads TGTGCCAGCAGCGCTCCTCTTGGCTATGGCTACACCTTC.

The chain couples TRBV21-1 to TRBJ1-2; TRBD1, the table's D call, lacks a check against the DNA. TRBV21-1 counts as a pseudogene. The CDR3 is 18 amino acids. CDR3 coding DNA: TGTGCCAGCAGCAAAGCGAGGACAGGGGTAATAAGGAACTATGGCTACACCTTC. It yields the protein CASSKARTGVIRNYGYTF.

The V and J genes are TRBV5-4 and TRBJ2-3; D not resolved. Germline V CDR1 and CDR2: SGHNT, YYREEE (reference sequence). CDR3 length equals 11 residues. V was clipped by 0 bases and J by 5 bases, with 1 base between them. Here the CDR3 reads CASSLGDTQYF. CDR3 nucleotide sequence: TGTGCCAGCAGCTTGGGAGATACGCAGTATTTT.

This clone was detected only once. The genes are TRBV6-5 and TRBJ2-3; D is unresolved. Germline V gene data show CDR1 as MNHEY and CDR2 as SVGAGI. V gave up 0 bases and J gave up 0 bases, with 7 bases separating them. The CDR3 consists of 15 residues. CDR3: CASSYSSRSTDTQYF. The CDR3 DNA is TGTGCCAGCAGTTACTCATCCAGGAGCACAGATACGCAGTATTTT.

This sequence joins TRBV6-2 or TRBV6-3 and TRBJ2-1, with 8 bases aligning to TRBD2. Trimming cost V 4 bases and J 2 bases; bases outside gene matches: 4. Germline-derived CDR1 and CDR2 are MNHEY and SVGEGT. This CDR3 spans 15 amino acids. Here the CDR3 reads CASSFTSGTYNEQFF. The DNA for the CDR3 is TGTGCCAGCAGTTTTACTAGCGGCACCTACAATGAGCAGTTCTTC.